The rows below give T cell receptor beta chains drawn from one sample of a study of blood T cell repertoires in COVID-19. TCRdb's table, derived via immunoSEQ multiplex PCR, lists solely in-frame clones and lacks some. Found here are a few hundred thousand clones, around nine tenths of them singletons; the top ten hold roughly 1.9%. Sequencing was done on a sample of peripheral blood. The source of these receptors is a man in his thirties or forties with active or convalescent COVID-19. Both conserved end residues are part of each CDR3. D genes are given only for firm matches. Clone size is shown for a subset of rows, as once, few, many or a class of expanded clone.

CAWAAQGVAFF | TGTGCCTGGGCTGCCCAGGGGGTAGCTTTCTTT | TRBJ1-1 | TRBV30 | TRBD1 | once
CASKDPGGGELFF | TGCGCCAGCAAAGACCCAGGTGGCGGGGAGCTGTTTTTT | TRBJ2-2 | TRBV5-1 | NA | once
CASSIVRGMNQPQHF | TGTGCCAGTAGTATAGTAAGGGGGATGAATCAGCCCCAGCATTTT | TRBJ1-5 | TRBV19 | NA | few
CASSLSIPSGELFF | TGTGCCAGCAGTTTATCTATTCCCTCCGGGGAGCTGTTTTTT | TRBJ2-2 | TRBV27 | NA | few
CARSVGQGNQPQHF | TGTGCCAGAAGCGTAGGACAGGGCAATCAGCCCCAGCATTTT | TRBJ1-5 | TRBV5-3 | TRBD1 | once
CASSLGSGDYGEAFF | TGTGCCAGCAGCTTAGGGTCAGGGGATTACGGTGAAGCTTTCTTT | TRBJ1-1 | TRBV7-9 | NA | NA
CASKVPGRHTEAFF | TGTGCCAGTAAGGTCCCAGGGCGTCACACTGAAGCTTTCTTT | TRBJ1-1 | TRBV19 | NA | NA
CASSFQDTGELFF | TGCGCCAGCAGCTTCCAGGACACCGGGGAGCTGTTTTTT | TRBJ2-2 | TRBV5-1 | NA | once
CAWSRGGNIQYF | TGTGCCTGGAGTAGAGGGGGAAACATTCAGTACTTC | TRBJ2-4 | TRBV30 | NA | NA
CASSPQGLQETQYF | TGTGCCAGCAGCCCCCAGGGCCTCCAAGAGACCCAGTACTTC | TRBJ2-5 | TRBV7-2 | NA | NA
CASSYPAPTLAGGLTDTQYF | TGTGCCAGCAGTTACCCCGCACCCACCTTAGCGGGGGGTCTCACAGATACGCAGTATTTT | TRBJ2-3 | TRBV6-2/TRBV6-3 | TRBD2 | NA
CSARTGVDTQYF | TGCAGCGCCAGGACAGGGGTAGATACGCAGTATTTT | TRBJ2-3 | TRBV29-1 | TRBD1 | NA
CASSSGLAGAYPTDTQYF | TGTGCCAGCAGCTCGGGACTAGCGGGGGCCTACCCCACAGATACGCAGTATTTT | TRBJ2-3 | TRBV7-2 | TRBD2 | NA
CASSHPQGAGSPLHF | TGTGCCAGCAGCCACCCCCAGGGGGCAGGTTCACCCCTCCACTTT | TRBJ1-6 | TRBV5-5 | TRBD1 | NA
CASILSRGTEAFF | TGTGCCAGCATACTTTCCCGGGGCACTGAAGCTTTCTTT | TRBJ1-1 | TRBV6-6 | NA | NA